One sample yielded the 29 T cell receptor beta chains listed below, sequenced in a study of CD8+ T cells in alopecia areata. Extracted from the samples, RNA was reverse transcribed into cDNA to serve as the sequencing template. Produced via immunoSEQ multiplex PCR; TCRdb's table is partial and in-frame only. The sample records more than 90,000 clones, around two fifths being singletons. The source material was CD4+ T cells sorted from blood. Receptors originate from a human donor with alopecia areata.

This clone was observed a single time. The V and J genes are TRBV6-5 and TRBJ2-3, with TRBD2 as a possible D gene (6 bases). The V and J ends lost 3 bases and 6 bases respectively, with 13 bases between them. Looked up from germline, CDR1 is MNHEY and CDR2 is SVGAGI. The CDR3 runs 14 residues. The CDR3 DNA reads as TGTGCCAGCAGTTATGGGCTAGCGTCCGATACGCAGTATTTT. This codes for CASSYGLASDTQYF.

This clone was recorded once. This chain joins TRBV29-1 and TRBJ1-1; 7 nucleotides line up with TRBD1. Germline-derived CDR1 and CDR2 are SQVTM and ANQGSEA. The length of the CDR3 is 16 residues. V lost 6 bases, J lost 5 bases, and 18 bases stayed unmatched. The chain's CDR3 is CSVRAGGSGPWTEAFF. The DNA for the CDR3 is TGCAGCGTCCGAGCAGGGGGATCCGGCCCGTGGACTGAAGCTTTCTTT.

V is TRBV7-2 and J is TRBJ1-1, with TRBD1 matching over 7 bases. V shed 3 bases and J 5 bases; nucleotides not matched to a gene: 3. The CDR3 contains 13 residues. Germline CDR1 reads SGHTA; CDR2 reads FQGNSA. Written as DNA, the CDR3 is TGTGCCAGCAGCTTGACAGGGTGGACTGAAGCTTTCTTT. Amino acid sequence: CASSLTGWTEAFF. The whole variable domain, remainder taken from reference TRBV7-2 and TRBJ1-1, is GAGVSQSPSNKVTEKGKDVELRCDPISGHTALYWYRQSLGQGLEFLIYFQGNSAPDKSGLPSDRFSAERTGGSVSTLTIQRTQQEDSAVYLCASSLTGWTEAFFGQGTRLTVV.

This chain connects TRBV29-1 to TRBJ1-1; D ambiguous. Germline V CDR1 and CDR2: SQVTM, ANQGSEA. The V gene lost 7 bases and the J gene lost 0 bases, with 12 bases spanning the gap. The CDR3 sequence is 13 residues long. The CDR3 region has the DNA TGCAGCGCAAGGTCGGGTTTGAACACTGAAGCTTTCTTT. It codes for CSARSGLNTEAFF.

The rearrangement joins TRBV5-1 to TRBJ2-3, with TRBD1 identical over 7 bases. Germline values: CDR1 SGHRS, CDR2 YFSETQ. The CDR3 totals 14 residues. Trimming cost V 3 bases and J 5 bases; bases outside gene matches: 6. The CDR3 region is CASSWGTAGDTQYF. CDR3 nucleotides: TGCGCCAGCAGCTGGGGGACAGCTGGAGATACGCAGTATTTT.

This clone turned up a few times. The chain recombines TRBV7-9 with TRBJ2-3, with TRBD1 as a possible D gene (6 bases). The CDR3 contains 13 residues. V lost 5 bases and J lost 4, with 10 bases in between. CDR1 SEHNR and CDR2 FQNEAQ come from the germline V gene (reference sequence). The DNA of the CDR3 is TGTGCCAGCAGCCTCCGGACAGCAGATACGCAGTATTTT. Translation gives CASSLRTADTQYF.

This clone showed up just a few times. The chain combines TRBV29-1 with TRBJ1-1; D is possibly TRBD1 (5 bases). Germline-derived CDR1 and CDR2 are SQVTM and ANQGSEA. CDR3 length: 14 residues. The V and J ends lost 4 bases and 6 bases respectively, with 18 bases between them. CDR3 DNA: TGCAGCGTTGTGTCCAAAGGCGGGGCCTCTGAAGCTTTCTTT. This translates into CSVVSKGGASEAFF.

The chain carries TRBV5-1 and TRBJ2-2, with unresolved D. V was cut by 7 bases and J by 0 bases, with 13 bases left in between. CDR1 is SGHRS, CDR2 YFSETQ, per germline. The CDR3 is made up of 15 amino acids. The CDR3 DNA follows: TGCGCCAGCTCAGACGGCAGGACGAACACCGGGGAGCTGTTTTTT. Its protein product is CASSDGRTNTGELFF.

The chain has TRBV7-3 and TRBJ1-5, with D perhaps matching TRBD1 (6 bases). With 2 bases removed from V and 2 bases from J, the gap between germline ends came to 7 bases. This CDR3 is 14 amino acids long. Germline V gene sequence: CDR1 SGHTA, CDR2 FQGTGA. DNA for the CDR3: TGTGCCAGCAGCTTAGCAGGGGGCAATCAGCCCCAGCATTTT. Translation gives CASSLAGGNQPQHF.

This clone occurred a few times. J is TRBJ2-1 and V is TRBV7-2; D is unclear. This CDR3 region has 12 residues. CDR1 SGHTA and CDR2 FQGNSA come from the germline V gene. Trimming pared 2 bases from V and 3 bases from J, leaving 2 bases between. CDR3 sequence: CASSLIYNEQFF. CDR3 nucleotides: TGTGCCAGCAGCTTAATCTACAATGAGCAGTTCTTC.

The chain couples TRBV11-2 to TRBJ2-1, with no clear D. V gave up 0 bases and J gave up 10 bases, with 10 bases separating them. The length of the CDR3 is 13 residues. Germline CDR1 and CDR2: SGHAT and FQNNGV. Here the CDR3 reads CASSLDRLREQFF. CDR3 bases: TGTGCCAGCAGCTTAGATCGCCTACGAGAGCAGTTCTTC.

This clone was picked up a small number of times. The chain couples TRBV29-1 to TRBJ2-3, with D perhaps matching TRBD2 (6 bases). The ends were cut back, 5 bases at V and 0 bases at J, with 9 bases in the middle. The length of the CDR3 is 13 residues. CDR1 and CDR2 (germline): SQVTM, ANQGSEA. CDR3 nucleotide sequence: TGCAGCGTTTGGGGGACTAGCACAGATACGCAGTATTTT. This translates into CSVWGTSTDTQYF.

This clone was counted between two and nine times. The V gene is TRBV7-9, the J gene TRBJ2-7; D gene uncertain. The CDR3 runs to 11 residues. The V and J ends lost 8 bases and 2 bases respectively, with 7 bases between them. The V gene's germline CDR1 is SEHNR and CDR2 FQNEAQ (reference sequence). CDR3 coding DNA: TGTGCCAGCGGAAGAGCCTACGAGCAGTACTTC. Translation: CASGRAYEQYF.

V and J are TRBV6-5 and TRBJ2-7; the D gene is possibly TRBD1 (5 bases). Germline-derived CDR1 and CDR2 are MNHEY and SVGAGI. The V end was cut by 6 bases, the J end by 6 bases, with 9 bases between. The CDR3 extends over 11 amino acids. CDR3 DNA sequence: TGTGCCAGCAGGAGCAGGGTCGAGCAGTACTTC. It specifies CASRSRVEQYF.

This clone occurred a few times. This chain joins TRBV29-1 and TRBJ2-3, with D possibly TRBD1 on 5 matching bases. In germline, CDR1 is SQVTM, CDR2 ANQGSEA. Trimming shortened V by 3 bases and J by 6 bases, and 13 bases separated the two germline ends. The CDR3 is 13 amino acids. In DNA, the CDR3 is TGCAGCGTTGATGTGGCAGGGTCTGATACGCAGTATTTT. Translation gives CSVDVAGSDTQYF.

This clone was seen more than once but under ten times. The chain couples TRBV29-1 to TRBJ2-5, with D perhaps TRBD1 (6 bases). Trimming cost V 6 bases and J 5 bases, with 10 bases left between them. Germline values: CDR1 SQVTM, CDR2 ANQGSEA. The CDR3 extends over 11 amino acids. CDR3 residues: CSVATGETQYF. The DNA of the CDR3 is TGCAGCGTGGCCACAGGGGAGACCCAGTACTTC.

The chain employs TRBV2 and TRBJ1-2; D gene unclear. Germline CDR1 SNHLY, CDR2 FYNNEI. Trimming pared 4 bases from V and 0 bases from J, leaving 9 bases between. The CDR3 length is 14 residues. The DNA for the CDR3 is TGTGCCAGCAGTGTGACTGTAGCTAACTATGGCTACACCTTC. It specifies CASSVTVANYGYTF. The complete variable domain, with remaining parts taken from reference TRBV2 and TRBJ1-2, reads EPEVTQTPSHQVTQMGQEVILRCVPISNHLYFYWYRQILGQKVEFLVSFYNNEISEKSEIFDDQFSVERPDGSNFTLKIRSTKLEDSAMYFCASSVTVANYGYTFGSGTRLTVV.

The CDR3 loop is CSVKASGMTAQVETQYF. The CDR3 nucleotides are TGCAGCGTTAAGGCTAGCGGGATGACTGCGCAAGTGGAGACCCAGTACTTC. This chain connects TRBV29-1 to TRBJ2-5; 9 nucleotides line up with TRBD2. CDR1 and CDR2 (germline): SQVTM, ANQGSEA. This CDR3 contains 17 residues. V was clipped by 5 bases and J by 5 bases; unmatched bases: 18.

The chain recombines TRBV7-3 with TRBJ2-1; D is undetermined. Germline V lookup: CDR1 SGHTA, CDR2 FQGTGA. The V gene lost 5 bases and the J gene lost 8 bases, with 22 bases spanning the gap. The CDR3 length is 16 residues. For the CDR3, the DNA is TGTGCCAGCAGCCCAAACAGTGTGACTGGGGTTGATGAGCAGTTCTTC. Protein product: CASSPNSVTGVDEQFF.

The chain employs TRBV11-2 and TRBJ2-1, with no clear D. The CDR3 covers 15 residues. Looked up from germline, CDR1 is SGHAT and CDR2 is FQNNGV. V lost 1 base and J 7 bases, leaving 14 bases between the germline ends. The CDR3 nucleotides are TGTGCCAGCAGCTTAGTAGTTGGCAGGTGGAATGAGCAGTTCTTC. This translates into CASSLVVGRWNEQFF.

This clone was detected only a few times. The chain employs TRBV5-1 and TRBJ2-2; D might be TRBD1 (5 bases). V was pared by 1 base and J by 4 bases, with 11 bases between. The CDR3 is made up of 15 amino acids. The germline gives CDR1 SGHRS, CDR2 YFSETQ. CDR3 sequence: CASSLNRGVTGELFF. CDR3 nucleotide sequence: TGCGCCAGCAGCTTGAATAGGGGTGTCACCGGGGAGCTGTTTTTT.

The chain employs TRBV29-1 and TRBJ2-5; maybe TRBD1 (6 bases). The end of the DNA is better explained by TRBJ2-7, so the J call may be wrong. Looked up from germline, CDR1 is SQVTM and CDR2 is ANQGSEA. The CDR3 loop spans 13 amino acids. CDR3 region: CSAIGQQIYEQYF. CDR3 sequence (DNA): TGCAGCGCAATCGGACAGCAGATCTACGAGCAGTACTTC.

This clone was found a few times. V and J are TRBV7-8 and TRBJ2-5; no reliable D call. The CDR3 totals 14 residues. Germline V gives CDR1 SGHVS, CDR2 FQNEAQ. Trimming removed 2 bases from V and 5 bases from J, with 12 bases in between. The CDR3 loop is CASSLRDRLETQYF. The CDR3 DNA follows: TGTGCCAGCAGCTTACGAGACCGCCTGGAGACCCAGTACTTC.

This clone turned up a few times. V gene TRBV30 combines with J gene TRBJ2-1, with 7 nucleotides matching TRBD2. The V segment lost 8 bases and the J segment 9 bases; nucleotides outside the gene matches: 13. CDR1 GTSNPN and CDR2 SVGIG come from the germline V gene (reference sequence). This CDR3 comprises 13 residues. The CDR3 DNA follows: TGTGCCAGAGGGGCGGGAGCAATACGTGAGCAGTTCTTC. This gives the protein CARGAGAIREQFF.

Details on this clone: Within the sample, other DNA sequences also encode this same CDR3. This rearrangement joins TRBV28 to TRBJ2-7; no definite D call. CDR1 and CDR2 from the germline V gene are MDHEN and SYDVKM. Trimming stripped 5 bases from V and 4 bases from J, with 3 bases between. This CDR3 contains 10 residues. CDR3 nucleotides: TGTGCCAGCAGTGGTTACGAGCAGTACTTC. Translated, it gives CASSGYEQYF.

The chain employs TRBV6-1 and TRBJ2-7; perhaps TRBD1 as D (5 bases). This CDR3 has 12 residues. Germline-derived CDR1 and CDR2 are MNHNS and SASEGT. Between the trimmed V and J ends, which lost 7 bases and 5 bases, there was a span of 12 bases. The CDR3 is CASTDSSNEQYF. CDR3 DNA sequence: TGTGCCAGCACCGACAGTTCTAACGAGCAGTACTTC.

This clone was detected only once. The rearrangement links TRBV30 to TRBJ1-3; D unresolved. The CDR3 runs to 13 residues. Per the germline V gene, CDR1 is GTSNPN and CDR2 is SVGIG (reference sequence). Between the trimmed V and J ends, which lost 6 bases and 2 bases, there was a span of 11 bases. This CDR3 is CACRVLAGNTIYF. The CDR3 coding sequence is TGTGCCTGTAGGGTTCTGGCTGGAAACACCATATATTTT.

This clone has a handful of counts. The chain joins TRBV29-1 to TRBJ1-1; 7 nucleotides agree with TRBD1. The V and J ends lost 6 bases and 2 bases, in that order; junction bases with no gene match: 6. Germline loops: CDR1 SQVTM, CDR2 ANQGSEA. The CDR3 is 13 amino acids. DNA for the CDR3: TGCAGCGTATTGGGACAGTTTAACACTGAAGCTTTCTTT. It is translated as CSVLGQFNTEAFF.

This CDR3 is CASSASGTGDNEQFF. CDR3 bases: TGTGCCAGCAGCGCCTCCGGGACAGGGGACAATGAGCAGTTCTTC. The rearrangement links TRBV7-9 to TRBJ2-1, with 10 bases aligning to TRBD1. The V and J ends lost 5 bases and 5 bases, in that order; junction bases with no gene match: 6. CDR3 length equals 15 residues. Germline V CDR1 and CDR2: SEHNR, FQNEAQ (reference sequence).